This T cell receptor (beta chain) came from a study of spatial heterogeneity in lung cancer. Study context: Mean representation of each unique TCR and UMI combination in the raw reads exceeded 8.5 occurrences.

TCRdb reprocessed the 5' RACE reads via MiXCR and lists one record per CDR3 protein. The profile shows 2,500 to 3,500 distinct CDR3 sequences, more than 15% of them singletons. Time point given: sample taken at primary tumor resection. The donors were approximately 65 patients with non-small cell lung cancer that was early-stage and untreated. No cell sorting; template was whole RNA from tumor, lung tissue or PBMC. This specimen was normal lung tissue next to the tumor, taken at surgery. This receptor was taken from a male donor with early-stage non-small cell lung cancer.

CDR3 residues: CASSPETSGYNTGELFF. As DNA, the CDR3 is TGTGCCAGCAGCCCCGAGACTAGCGGATACAACACCGGGGAGCTGTTTTTT. V is TRBV7-3 and J is TRBJ2-2; 9 nucleotides agree with TRBD2. CDR3 length equals 17 residues. Germline trimming cut 5 bases from V and 2 bases from J; bases unmatched to any gene: 9. CDR1 is SGHTA and CDR2 is FQGTGA in the germline V gene. The full variable domain, in which reference TRBV7-3 and TRBJ2-2 provide the parts outside the CDR3, is GAGVSQTPSNKVTEKGKYVELRCDPISGHTALYWYRQSLGQGPEFLIYFQGTGAADDSGLPNDRFFAVRPEGSVSTLKIQRTERGDSAVYLCASSPETSGYNTGELFFGEGSRLTVL.